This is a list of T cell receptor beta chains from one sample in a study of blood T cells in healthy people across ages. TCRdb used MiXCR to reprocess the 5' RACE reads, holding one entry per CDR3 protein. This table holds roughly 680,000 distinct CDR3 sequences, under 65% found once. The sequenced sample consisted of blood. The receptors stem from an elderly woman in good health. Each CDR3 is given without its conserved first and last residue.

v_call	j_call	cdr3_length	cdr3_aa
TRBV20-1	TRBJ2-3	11	SARRVAGDTQY
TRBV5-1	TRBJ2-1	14	ASRLFGAGPYNEQF
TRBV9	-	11	ASSFEIGYEQY
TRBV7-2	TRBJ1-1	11	ASSGYMNTEAF
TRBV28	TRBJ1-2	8	ASLASRYT
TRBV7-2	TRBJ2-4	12	ASNPFSGGGIQY
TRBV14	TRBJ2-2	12	ASSHFRDTGELF
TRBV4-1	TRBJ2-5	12	ASSQDGSAETQY
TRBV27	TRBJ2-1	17	ASSLSPGWGADRHNEQF
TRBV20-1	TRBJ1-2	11	SAAPPGRGGYT
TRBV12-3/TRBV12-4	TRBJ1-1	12	ASRSGTADTEAF
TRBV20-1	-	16	SARDPGAGGPRFHEQY
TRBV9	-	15	ASSVSGVGQASYEQY
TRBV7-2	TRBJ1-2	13	ASSLLGQQNYGYT
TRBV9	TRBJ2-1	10	ASSPRGHEQF
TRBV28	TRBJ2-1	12	ASSLRGGGNEQF
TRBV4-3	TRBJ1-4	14	ASSQDRGPNVEKLF
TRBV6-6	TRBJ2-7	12	ASTRDGGAYEQY
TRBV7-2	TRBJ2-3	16	ASSSSSSGSRTTDTQY
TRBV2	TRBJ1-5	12	ASSDRTALQPQH
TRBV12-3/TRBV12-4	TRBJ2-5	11	ASSDSGEGTQY
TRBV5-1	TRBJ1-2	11	ASTRKGEDDYT
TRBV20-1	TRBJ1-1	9	SAFQNTEAF
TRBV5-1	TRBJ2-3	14	ASSFLSVGTADTQY
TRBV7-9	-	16	ASSSKVTSGSSRETQY
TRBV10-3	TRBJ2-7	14	AISKLAGAYSYEQY
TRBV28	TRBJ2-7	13	ASSLGGTGPYEQY
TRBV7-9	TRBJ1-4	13	ASSLGTGSHEKLF
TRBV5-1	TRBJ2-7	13	ASSLEDYRSYEQY
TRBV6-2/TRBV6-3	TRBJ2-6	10	ASSNGANVLT
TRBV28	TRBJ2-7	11	ASSFGPQYEQY
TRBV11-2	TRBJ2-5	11	ASSLVSEETQY
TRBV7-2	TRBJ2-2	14	ASSLRIAANTGELF
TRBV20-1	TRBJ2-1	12	SAIRGTGVYEQF
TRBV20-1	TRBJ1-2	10	SAAGAEYGYT
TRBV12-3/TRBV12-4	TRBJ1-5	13	ASSEPGTEIQPQH
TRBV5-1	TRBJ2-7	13	ASSPTGTDNYEQY
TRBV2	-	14	ASSKTWDVAYNEQY
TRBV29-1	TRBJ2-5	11	SVVSGRRETQY
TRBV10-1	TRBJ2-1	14	ASSESSGLAGVEQF
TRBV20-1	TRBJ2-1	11	SAPAINYNEQF
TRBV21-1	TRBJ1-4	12	ASSMWTANEKLF
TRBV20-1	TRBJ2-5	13	SARVSSILKETQY
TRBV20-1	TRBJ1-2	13	SASGDRVPNYGYT
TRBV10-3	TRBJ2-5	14	AISSHRTSGGETQY
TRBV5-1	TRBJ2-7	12	ASSLGQEVDEQY
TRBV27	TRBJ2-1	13	ASNQGTSGKYEQF
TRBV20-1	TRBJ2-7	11	SAREGGPREQY
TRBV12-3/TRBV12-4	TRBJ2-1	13	ASSLRSSGEGEQF
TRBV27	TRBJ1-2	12	ASSPYTISGGYT
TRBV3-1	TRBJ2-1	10	ASSQSGEGPF
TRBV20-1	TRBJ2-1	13	SASLPGADYNEQF
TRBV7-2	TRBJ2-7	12	ASSHLLQGYEQY
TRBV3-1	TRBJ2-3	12	ASSLRPPADTQY